Below, one T cell receptor beta chain is given with its context. Its antigen is not identified. In the study's own analysis: ImmunoSEQ gave junction-only sequences without quality scores, so filtering differed. Data came from immunoSEQ multiplex PCR; TCRdb stores just in-frame clones and leaves some out. V, J and clone size were drawn from that table, and D and trimming were deduced from the DNA. The repertoire includes nearly 2 million clones, approximately 94% of them detected once, and 0.9% to 1.5% sits in the top ten. Cells designated naive CD8 were CD45RO-negative and were positively selected for CCR7, with terminally differentiated effector memory CD45RA+ cells excluded. This sample was included in a study of shared clonotypes between healthy human individuals. Study-wide results and caveats: Naive CD4 clonotype sharing across a few donors was around 5.5%. Larger richness was generally estimated for naive than memory subsets.

The material sequenced was naive CD8+ T cells sorted from blood. The receptor's source is a man between 18 and 35 years old in good health.

CDR3 coding DNA: TGCGCCAGCAGCCAATTTAGCGGGGGCGACGAGCAGTACTTC. Residues: CASSQFSGGDEQYF. The chain carries TRBV4-1 and TRBJ2-7, with 9 positions matching TRBD2. Germline V CDR1 and CDR2: MGHRA, YSYEKL. CDR3 length equals 14 residues. With 2 bases clipped from V and 5 bases from J, the junction kept 4 bases outside the gene matches.